What follows describes a single T cell receptor beta chain. Its cognate antigen is unknown. The data stem from a study of post-analysis software for immune sequencing data. Whole-study context: Relapsing-remitting, secondary progressive and progressive-relapsing forms made up the multiple sclerosis disease courses. Findings of the study overall: Controls had significantly higher normalized Chao1 diversity than multiple sclerosis patients. In patients, TRBV5-6, TRBV5-1 and TRBV20-1 belonged to five TRBV segments found more frequently than in controls. Under F measure analysis, samples from one preparation batch co-clustered strongly.

Germline V CDR1 and CDR2: SNHLY, FYNNEI. Unmatched junction bases numbered 4, after V lost 6 bases and J lost 0 bases. The CDR3 is 14 amino acids. Built from TCR beta cDNA, the libraries had unique molecular identifiers in them. Starting from approximately 1 to 10 million T cells, the study yielded a few hundred thousand cDNA molecules. TCRdb itself ran the PCR reads through MiXCR, one entry per CDR3 protein. The table shows hundreds of thousands of distinct CDR3 sequences, with nearly 45% occurring only once. The source material was blood. The TCR comes from a girl between 10 and 17 years old with multiple sclerosis. The chain uses TRBV2 and TRBJ1-2; 7 nucleotides align to TRBD1. CDR3 in amino acids: CASRGDSSNYGYTF. CDR3 sequence (DNA): TGTGCCAGCAGGGGGGACAGTTCTAACTATGGCTACACCTTC.